The 22 T cell receptor beta chains given below trace back to one sample, sequenced in a study of cytomegalovirus exposure and HLA in healthy donors. PCR amplification relied on 60 Vbeta primers (plus 13 Jbeta primers). Clones were sequenced by immunoSEQ multiplex PCR, and TCRdb holds only the in-frame ones, with some missing. The sample records about 150,000 clones, around four fifths being singletons. The specimen sequenced was PBMCs. The receptor source for this set is a woman aged 45 to 65 in good health and CMV-seropositive.

This sequence joins TRBV5-6 and TRBJ1-3, with 10 bases fitting TRBD1. This CDR3 has 16 residues. V trimming: 3 bases; J trimming: 3 bases; junction bases outside the gene matches: 6. Germline CDR1 and CDR2: SGHDT and YYEEEE. In nucleotides, the CDR3 is TGTGCCAGCAGCTGGGACAGGGGACGAATTGGAAACACCATATATTTT. This translates into CASSWDRGRIGNTIYF.

The chain uses TRBV7-9 and TRBJ1-1; D unresolved. This CDR3 has 14 residues. Germline V gene lookup returns CDR1 SEHNR and CDR2 FQNEAQ (reference sequence). Trimming removed 3 bases from V and 3 bases from J, with 11 bases in between. The CDR3 nucleotides read TGTGCCAGCAGCTTCAGCGGCCCCCACACTGAAGCTTTCTTT. It encodes CASSFSGPHTEAFF.

The V gene is TRBV2, the J gene TRBJ1-1, with 8 positions matching TRBD1. Per germline, CDR1 SNHLY and CDR2 FYNNEI. V lost 8 bases, J lost 4 bases, and 6 bases stayed unmatched. This CDR3 is 13 amino acids long. For the CDR3, the DNA is TGTGCCAGCGGACAGGGTGGAACCACTGAAGCTTTCTTT. This translates into CASGQGGTTEAFF.

This chain connects TRBV7-8 to TRBJ2-7; D possibly corresponds to TRBD2 (6 bases). Trimming removed 3 bases from V and 6 bases from J, with 15 bases in between. Germline CDR1 SGHVS, CDR2 FQNEAQ. The CDR3 runs to 14 residues. This CDR3 is CASSLGQGGREQYF. The CDR3 nucleotides are TGTGCCAGCAGCTTGGGGCAGGGAGGCCGCGAGCAGTACTTC.

The V gene is TRBV7-3, the J gene TRBJ1-1; 11 bases line up with TRBD1. Germline CDR1 is SGHTA and CDR2 is FQGTGA. CDR3 size: 14 residues. J lost 4 bases, V lost 5 bases, and 3 bases had no gene match. CDR3 loop: CASSVGQGVTEAFF. The DNA for the CDR3 is TGTGCCAGCAGCGTGGGACAGGGGGTCACTGAAGCTTTCTTT.

V gene TRBV28 combines with J gene TRBJ2-4; unclear D gene. The CDR3 contains 15 residues. V was pared by 3 bases and J by 0 bases, with 9 bases between. Germline V gives CDR1 MDHEN, CDR2 SYDVKM. CDR3 nucleotide sequence: TGTGCCAGCAGTTTTTCCCTTATAGCCAAAAACATTCAGTACTTC. It yields the protein CASSFSLIAKNIQYF.

This clone has only one observation. The genes are TRBV5-1 and TRBJ2-7; TRBD1 matches 9 bases. The junction had 6 bases not matched to a gene; V was cut back by 4 bases and J by 7 bases. The CDR3 is made up of 13 amino acids. Germline V lookup: CDR1 SGHRS, CDR2 YFSETQ. The CDR3 coding sequence is TGCGCCAGCAGCCCCGGGACAGGGCATGAGCAGTACTTC. The encoded protein is CASSPGTGHEQYF.

This rearrangement joins TRBV7-9 to TRBJ1-4; TRBD1 is a possible D gene (5 bases). Germline V gene lookup returns CDR1 SEHNR and CDR2 FQNEAQ (reference sequence). V was pared by 10 bases and J by 6 bases, with 18 bases between. The CDR3 has 14 residues. CDR3 sequence reads: CAILTGVRDEKLFF. For the CDR3, the DNA is TGTGCCATTCTGACGGGGGTTCGGGATGAAAAACTGTTTTTT.

This clone occurred a few times. The J gene is TRBJ1-3, the V gene TRBV7-2, with TRBD1 as a possible D gene (6 bases). V was pared by 8 bases and J by 0 bases, with 11 bases between. The CDR3 extends over 14 amino acids. CDR1 and CDR2 from the germline V gene are SGHTA and FQGNSA. The CDR3 reads CASHGGASGNTIYF. DNA of the CDR3: TGTGCCAGCCACGGGGGGGCCTCTGGAAACACCATATATTTT.

This rearrangement joins TRBV19 to TRBJ2-1; TRBD1 matches 7 bases. Germline-derived CDR1 and CDR2 are LNHDA and SQIVND (reference sequence). V lost 4 bases to trimming and J lost 0 bases; unmatched junction nucleotides: 6. The CDR3 sequence is 16 residues long. The CDR3 region is CASSRTGSSSYNEQFF. As DNA, the CDR3 is TGTGCCAGTAGTAGGACAGGTTCCAGCTCCTACAATGAGCAGTTCTTC.

This chain links TRBV19 with TRBJ2-2; 11 nucleotides line up with TRBD1. This CDR3 spans 16 amino acids. V shed 5 bases and J 4 bases; nucleotides not matched to a gene: 6. Germline V lookup: CDR1 LNHDA, CDR2 SQIVND (reference sequence). The CDR3 spells CASSVTGTGGTGELFF. The CDR3 DNA follows: TGTGCCAGTAGTGTAACCGGGACAGGGGGCACCGGGGAGCTGTTTTTT.

V and J are TRBV11-3 and TRBJ2-2; 7 positions match TRBD2. Looked up from germline, CDR1 is SGHNT and CDR2 is YENEEA. This CDR3 region has 15 residues. The V and J ends lost 5 bases and 1 base, in that order; junction bases with no gene match: 4. The CDR3 protein is CASSPPGGNTGELFF. CDR3 nucleotides: TGTGCCAGCAGCCCCCCGGGGGGGAACACCGGGGAGCTGTTTTTT.

The chain couples TRBV5-4 to TRBJ2-5; 9 positions agree with TRBD2. In germline, CDR1 is SGHNT, CDR2 YYREEE (reference sequence). V lost 3 bases and J lost 5; bases outside the gene matches: 11. The CDR3 is 16 residues long. CDR3 loop: CASSSLSAGGPETQYF. CDR3 DNA sequence: TGTGCCAGCAGCTCCCTGAGTGCGGGGGGGCCGGAGACCCAGTACTTC.

The CDR3 bases are TGTGCCAGCAGCCCAACTAGCGGGGGGGCCTACAATGAGCAGTTCTTC. Its translation: CASSPTSGGAYNEQFF. The chain combines TRBV25-1 with TRBJ2-1, with 13 positions matching TRBD2. CDR3 size: 16 residues. From germline, CDR1 is MGHDK and CDR2 SYGVNS. V trimming: 6 bases; J trimming: 2 bases; junction bases outside the gene matches: 4.

V gene TRBV30 combines with J gene TRBJ1-5, with 8 bases lining up with TRBD1. Germline CDR1 and CDR2: GTSNPN and SVGIG (reference sequence). This CDR3 is 15 amino acids long. V was clipped by 0 bases and J by 3 bases; unmatched bases: 4. The CDR3 region is CAWSVRQGANQPQHF. The CDR3 nucleotides are TGTGCCTGGAGTGTAAGGCAGGGGGCCAATCAGCCCCAGCATTTT.

The chain uses TRBV2 and TRBJ2-2; maybe TRBD2 (6 bases). The V and J ends lost 7 bases and 0 bases respectively, with 15 bases between them. The CDR3 loop spans 16 amino acids. CDR1 SNHLY and CDR2 FYNNEI come from the germline V gene. The CDR3 region is CASILSGPSNTGELFF. The CDR3 nucleotides are TGTGCCAGCATTTTGAGCGGGCCTTCGAACACCGGGGAGCTGTTTTTT. Looking up the rest from reference TRBV2 and TRBJ2-2 gives the full variable domain: EPEVTQTPSHQVTQMGQEVILRCVPISNHLYFYWYRQILGQKVEFLVSFYNNEISEKSEIFDDQFSVERPDGSNFTLKIRSTKLEDSAMYFCASILSGPSNTGELFFGEGSRLTVL.

The chain links TRBV4-2 to TRBJ2-7; tentatively, D is TRBD2 (5 bases). Germline assignment: CDR1 LGHNA and CDR2 YNFKEQ. The V and J ends lost 0 bases and 1 base respectively, with 13 bases between them. The CDR3 runs to 16 residues. This chain's CDR3 is CASSQDSPGGSYEQYF. Written as DNA, the CDR3 is TGTGCCAGCAGCCAAGATAGTCCTGGCGGGTCCTACGAGCAGTACTTC.

CDR3 nucleotides: TGTGCCAGTAGTATGGGCAGGGGCTCTGGGGCCAACGTCCTGACTTTC. Protein: CASSMGRGSGANVLTF. The chain is built from TRBV19 and TRBJ2-6; D may be TRBD1 (6 bases). In germline, CDR1 is LNHDA, CDR2 SQIVND (reference sequence). The CDR3 totals 16 residues. Trimming took off 3 bases at V and 0 bases at J, with 9 bases between the two ends. Together with reference TRBV19 and TRBJ2-6, the CDR3 gives the full variable domain: DGGITQSPKYLFRKEGQNVTLSCEQNLNHDAMYWYRQDPGQGLRLIYYSQIVNDFQKGDIAEGYSVSREKKESFPLTVTSAQKNPTAFYLCASSMGRGSGANVLTFGAGSRLTVL.

This chain connects TRBV7-8 to TRBJ1-3, with 7 bases aligning to TRBD1. Unmatched junction bases numbered 7, after V lost 5 bases and J lost 0 bases. Germline V gives CDR1 SGHVS, CDR2 FQNEAQ. CDR3 length: 16 residues. CDR3 residues: CASSKPGQSSGNTIYF. CDR3 coding DNA: TGTGCCAGCAGCAAACCGGGACAGAGCTCTGGAAACACCATATATTTT.

The chain has TRBV19 and TRBJ2-6; 9 nucleotides line up with TRBD1. J gave up 2 bases and V 6 bases, and 5 bases lay outside the gene matches. This CDR3 region has 16 residues. CDR1 is LNHDA, CDR2 SQIVND, per germline (reference sequence). CDR3 DNA: TGTGCCAGTAGGACACGGACAGGGGCTGGGGCCAACGTCCTGACTTTC. Its translation is CASRTRTGAGANVLTF.

This rearrangement joins TRBV5-1 to TRBJ2-3, with D possibly matching TRBD1 (5 bases). CDR1 and CDR2 from the germline V gene are SGHRS and YFSETQ. Trimming removed 0 bases from V and 3 bases from J, with 8 bases in between. This CDR3 has 14 amino acids. CDR3 bases: TGCGCCAGCAGCTTGGAAGGGGCAACAGATACGCAGTATTTT. Translated: CASSLEGATDTQYF.

As DNA, the CDR3 is TGTGCCAGCACCCAAACCCCTCTTTCGGGAGCTGAGACCCAGTACTTC. Its protein is CASTQTPLSGAETQYF. The chain couples TRBV7-2 to TRBJ2-5; D is possibly TRBD2 (6 bases). The CDR3 runs 16 residues. Trimming took 7 bases from V and 5 from J, leaving 23 bases between them. CDR1 is SGHTA and CDR2 is FQGNSA in the germline V gene.